These T cell receptor beta chains were read from a single sample in a study of T cells in Graves' hyperthyroidism and ophthalmopathy. MiXCR was run by TCRdb on the multiplex PCR reads, yielding one entry per CDR3 protein. The sample yields around 450,000 distinct CDR3 sequences, roughly an eighth seen once. The sequenced sample was blood. The receptor set was obtained from a woman in her late teens or twenties with Graves' hyperthyroidism. Each CDR3 is given with its conserved first and last residue. Each record gives: V gene, J gene, CDR3 protein.

TRBV20-1	TRBJ2-7	CSARDQGLAGLSEQYF
TRBV28	TRBJ2-2	CASRSPFGIQGPYTGELFF
TRBV25-1	TRBJ1-3	CASSLQGAFSGNTIYF
TRBV6-1	TRBJ1-6	CASTRTGANSPLHF
TRBV20-1	TRBJ2-3	CSAGLAGVPDTQYF
TRBV6-1	TRBJ2-3	CAGQGRDTDTQYF
TRBV20-1	TRBJ2-7	CSATRQGRSYEQYF
TRBV10-3	TRBJ1-2	CANGQANGYGYTF
TRBV7-8	TRBJ2-1	CASSSQREGLYNEQFF
TRBV29-1	TRBJ1-5	CSVEMAPPNQPQHF
TRBV5-1	TRBJ1-4	CASSIAGTGGEKLFF
TRBV5-8	TRBJ2-1	CASSSQGDNEQFF
TRBV3-1	TRBJ2-1	CASSQVPQEQFF
TRBV27	TRBJ1-1	CASRGGAMNTEAFF
TRBV20-1	TRBJ1-5	CSAPDRDNQPQHF
TRBV5-1	TRBJ2-5	CASSHRQETQYF
TRBV9	TRBJ2-1	CASSPHSASGLNEQFF
TRBV7-2	TRBJ2-7	CASSFKGGGPRRYF
TRBV19	TRBJ1-1	CASSTSLNTEAFF
TRBV4-2	TRBJ1-1	CASSTELNTEAFF
TRBV6-5	TRBJ1-5	CASRGPLGQGAFGDQPQHF
TRBV28	TRBJ1-2	CASSLSDRGGGYTF
TRBV5-1	TRBJ2-2	CASSPQGRRYNTGELFF
TRBV2	TRBJ2-2	CASSQAGAEELFF
TRBV10-3	TRBJ2-1	CAISEMSDTRQFF
TRBV7-6	TRBJ2-7	CASSFEGGGVYEQYF
TRBV25-1	TRBJ2-7	CASSGSQGSYYEQYF
TRBV3-1	TRBJ1-1	CASSNMNTEAFF
TRBV20-1	TRBJ1-6	CSAKNRVSFSGNSPLHF
TRBV20-1	TRBJ2-6	CSARLGTWGANVLTF
TRBV5-1	TRBJ2-7	CASSLNRGAYEQYF
TRBV6-1	TRBJ2-5	CASSGTANSEETQYF
TRBV19	TRBJ1-1	CASSIDLGDTEAFF
TRBV11-3	TRBJ2-5	CASSLNGQQGETQYF